The 4 T cell receptor beta chains below were found in one sample sequenced in a study of blood T cell repertoires in COVID-19. Some clones are missing from TCRdb's copy, which holds only in-frame ones; the method was immunoSEQ multiplex PCR. The profile shows a few hundred thousand clones, about 87% of them singletons. The sequenced sample consisted of PBMCs or T cells enriched from blood (not recorded which). These receptors were taken from a man aged 35 to 55 in a cohort exposed to, infected with or recovered from COVID-19 (not recorded which).

The chain links TRBV30 to TRBJ1-5; D unclear. This CDR3 is built from 13 residues. Per germline, CDR1 GTSNPN and CDR2 SVGIG (reference sequence). The germline V and J ends were trimmed by 1 base and 1 base, with 5 bases remaining between them. In DNA form, the CDR3 reads TGTGCCTGGAGTGGAGGGAGCAATCAGCCCCAGCATTTT. Amino acid sequence: CAWSGGSNQPQHF.

This clone was counted a few times. This sequence joins TRBV7-9 and TRBJ1-6, with D uncertain. In germline, CDR1 is SEHNR, CDR2 FQNEAQ (reference sequence). CDR3 length: 14 amino acids. With 4 bases removed from V and 7 bases from J, the gap between germline ends came to 11 bases. CDR3: CASSWEGGNSPLHF. The CDR3 DNA sequence: TGTGCCAGCAGCTGGGAGGGCGGGAATTCACCCCTCCACTTT.

This chain uses TRBV27 with TRBJ2-7, with 7 positions matching TRBD1. The length of the CDR3 is 15 residues. Germline CDR1 and CDR2: MNHEY and SMNVEV (reference sequence). The V segment lost 4 bases and the J segment 5 bases; nucleotides outside the gene matches: 11. This CDR3 reads CASSSRPQGIDEQYF. DNA for the CDR3: TGTGCCAGCAGTTCCCGCCCACAGGGGATCGACGAGCAGTACTTC.

The V call is TRBV2, the J call TRBJ2-3, with TRBD2 identical over 7 bases. The CDR3 contains 14 residues. V shed 4 bases, J shed 6 bases, and the junction held 7 bases outside the gene matches. Germline CDR1 SNHLY, CDR2 FYNNEI. The CDR3 DNA follows: TGTGCCAGCAGTGTTGCGCGGGAGTCCGATACGCAGTATTTT. Its translation is CASSVARESDTQYF.